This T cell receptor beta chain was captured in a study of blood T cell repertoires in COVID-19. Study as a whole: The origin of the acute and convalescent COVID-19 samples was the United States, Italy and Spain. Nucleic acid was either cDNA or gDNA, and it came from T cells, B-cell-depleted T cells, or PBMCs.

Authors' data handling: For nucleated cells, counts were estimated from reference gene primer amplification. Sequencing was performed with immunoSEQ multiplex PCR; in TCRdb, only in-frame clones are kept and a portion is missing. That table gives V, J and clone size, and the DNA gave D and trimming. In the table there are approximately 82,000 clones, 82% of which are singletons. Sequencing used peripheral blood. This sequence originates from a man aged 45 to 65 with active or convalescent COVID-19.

The CDR3 nucleotides read TGCGCCAGCAGGGAGATACGGGGAGGAACTGAAGCTTTCTTT. This codes for CASREIRGGTEAFF. The chain links TRBV10-1 to TRBJ1-1; D unresolved. V lost 6 bases, J lost 5 bases, and 16 bases lay in between. Per germline, CDR1 WNHNN and CDR2 SYGVQD (reference sequence). The CDR3 runs to 14 residues.